The 18 T cell receptor beta chains reported below all come from one sample, sequenced in a study of T-cell memory formation after mild COVID-19. TCRdb reprocessed the 5' RACE reads via MiXCR and lists one record per CDR3 protein. In the table there are around 110,000 distinct CDR3 sequences, about an eighth of which are singletons. Input material: PBMCs or a T cell subset sorted from them (not recorded which). The receptor set was obtained from an adult woman who had mild COVID-19 (a few samples of this study predate the infection). Cell type and time point are not known.

This clonotype was recorded a few times. The chain has TRBV24-1 and TRBJ2-2; D is uncertain. Between the trimmed V and J ends, which lost 0 bases and 3 bases, there was a span of 7 bases. CDR1 is KGHDR and CDR2 is SFDVKD in the germline V gene. The CDR3 sequence is 15 residues long. The CDR3 DNA is TGTGCCACCAGTGATTTGCACCAGGACACCGGGGAGCTGTTTTTT. This gives the protein CATSDLHQDTGELFF.

V and J are TRBV6-2 or TRBV6-3 and TRBJ1-2; weak D call: TRBD1 (5 bases). The germline V and J ends were trimmed by 2 bases and 4 bases, with 14 bases remaining between them. From germline, CDR1 is MNHEY and CDR2 SVGEGT. CDR3 length: 15 residues. CDR3 DNA sequence: TGTGCCAGCAGTTACCCCTCGACAGCGACCTATGGCTACACCTTC. It yields the protein CASSYPSTATYGYTF.

This clonotype was picked up a small number of times. The genes are TRBV7-2 and TRBJ2-1; no definite D call. The V end lost 1 base, the J end lost 8 bases, and 15 bases lay between the germline ends. This CDR3 is 15 amino acids long. CDR1 is SGHTA, CDR2 FQGNSA, per germline. This chain's CDR3 is CASSLGAPVSHEQFF. In DNA form, the CDR3 reads TGTGCCAGCAGCTTAGGCGCCCCAGTGAGTCATGAGCAGTTCTTC.

This clonotype was found a few times. V and J are TRBV9 and TRBJ2-3; either TRBD1 or TRBD2 may supply D (6 bases each). This CDR3 has 16 residues. V was pared by 2 bases and J by 1 base, with 14 bases between. Germline lookup yields CDR1 SGDLS and CDR2 YYNGEE. DNA for the CDR3: TGTGCCAGCAGCGTCACGGGGGCCTCGGGCACAGATACGCAGTATTTT. Translation gives CASSVTGASGTDTQYF.

The genes are TRBV5-6 and TRBJ1-1; D is undetermined. This CDR3 contains 13 residues. Germline CDR1 SGHDT, CDR2 YYEEEE. Trimming left V 2 bases short and J 0 bases short, with 5 bases between. The CDR3 nucleotides read TGTGCCAGCAGCTTAAGGATGAACACTGAAGCTTTCTTT. Protein product: CASSLRMNTEAFF.

At least ten counts were recorded for this clonotype. The V gene is TRBV29-1, the J gene TRBJ2-3, with a possible D match to TRBD2 (7 bases). V lost 6 bases and J 6 bases, leaving 22 bases between the germline ends. Germline V CDR1 and CDR2: SQVTM, ANQGSEA. This CDR3 spans 15 amino acids. The CDR3 here is CSVEDDRGAPDTQYF. Written as DNA, the CDR3 is TGCAGCGTCGAGGACGACCGGGGGGCCCCGGATACGCAGTATTTT.

This clonotype was recorded at least ten times. The chain is built from TRBV12-3 or TRBV12-4 and TRBJ2-7; 9 bases match TRBD2. Trimming cost V 6 bases and J 7 bases; bases outside gene matches: 13. The CDR3 has 15 amino acids. CDR3 amino acids: CASRPLAGGPGEQYF. The DNA for the CDR3 is TGTGCCAGCAGGCCGCTGGCGGGGGGGCCGGGGGAGCAGTACTTC.

The chain carries TRBV27 and TRBJ1-2, with a tentative D call TRBD1 (5 bases). The CDR3 extends over 16 amino acids. Trimming pared 6 bases from V and 0 bases from J, leaving 17 bases between. Germline CDR1 is MNHEY and CDR2 is SMNVEV (reference sequence). CDR3 in amino acids: CASSNAGTEPNYGYTF. In DNA, the CDR3 is TGTGCCAGCAGCAACGCAGGGACCGAGCCTAACTATGGCTACACCTTC.

This chain connects TRBV12-3 or TRBV12-4 to TRBJ2-3; the D gene is possibly TRBD2 (5 bases). CDR3 length: 18 amino acids. V was clipped by 6 bases and J by 4 bases, with 26 bases between them. CDR3 coding DNA: TGTGCCAGCAGCCTCAGGCTGGACCTAGCTAAAGTGGCAGATACGCAGTATTTT. Its translation is CASSLRLDLAKVADTQYF.

The CDR3 loop reads CATSRRESYEQYF. CDR3 sequence (DNA): TGTGCCACCAGCAGACGGGAAAGCTACGAGCAGTACTTC. This chain joins TRBV15 and TRBJ2-7, with D possibly being TRBD2 (5 bases). The CDR3 is 13 amino acids. V lost 2 bases, J lost 3 bases, and 8 bases lay in between. The germline gives CDR1 LNHNV, CDR2 YYDKDF (reference sequence).

This clonotype came up many times. The chain uses TRBV6-5 and TRBJ2-7; 10 nucleotides match TRBD1. Germline CDR1 MNHEY, CDR2 SVGAGI. V gave up 2 bases and J gave up 3 bases; unmatched junction bases: 4. The CDR3 contains 15 residues. CDR3 amino acids: CASSYGQGGGYEQYF. The CDR3 DNA follows: TGTGCCAGCAGTTACGGACAGGGGGGAGGCTACGAGCAGTACTTC.

A few counts support this clonotype. V and J are TRBV2 and TRBJ2-7; TRBD1 aligns across 12 bases. CDR3 length: 13 residues. After removal of 8 bases from V and 5 bases from J, the junction contained 4 bases not matched to a gene. CDR1 is SNHLY and CDR2 is FYNNEI in the germline V gene. CDR3 amino acids: CASAGTGGHEQYF. The CDR3 nucleotides read TGTGCCAGCGCCGGGACAGGGGGCCACGAGCAGTACTTC. Using reference TRBV2 and TRBJ2-7 for the parts outside the CDR3, the full variable domain is EPEVTQTPSHQVTQMGQEVILRCVPISNHLYFYWYRQILGQKVEFLVSFYNNEISEKSEIFDDQFSVERPDGSNFTLKIRSTKLEDSAMYFCASAGTGGHEQYFGPGTRLTVT.

The rearrangement uses TRBV11-2 and TRBJ2-1, with TRBD2 as a possible D gene (6 bases). The CDR3 contains 16 residues. Trimming removed 10 bases at V and 0 bases at J, with 19 bases between. CDR1 and CDR2 (germline): SGHAT, FQNNGV. The DNA of the CDR3 is TGTGCCACCATAGGGGTTGCGGGACCCTCCTACAATGAGCAGTTCTTC. Residues: CATIGVAGPSYNEQFF.

The chain has TRBV7-3 and TRBJ1-1; possible D gene TRBD1, 5 bases. Germline CDR1 and CDR2: SGHTA and FQGTGA. The CDR3 loop spans 15 amino acids. V lost 2 bases and J lost 1, with 11 bases in between. CDR3 bases: TGTGCCAGCAGCTTAGGGCCGGGGCAGAACACTGAAGCTTTCTTT. Encoded protein: CASSLGPGQNTEAFF.

Note on this clonotype: At one end the junction does not follow the germline gene, possibly because of a read error. This chain uses TRBV6-2 or TRBV6-3 with TRBJ1-1; a possible D gene is TRBD1 (5 bases). The CDR3 sequence is 12 residues long. Germline CDR1 reads MNHEY; CDR2 reads SVGEGT. The CDR3 nucleotides read TGTGCCAGCCATACCATAGGGACTGAAGCCTTCTTT. Its translation is CASHTIGTEAFF.

This sequence joins TRBV7-9 and TRBJ1-1; 8 bases fit TRBD1. The CDR3 covers 14 residues. CDR1 is SEHNR, CDR2 FQNEAQ, per germline (reference sequence). Unmatched junction bases numbered 6, after V lost 5 bases and J lost 4 bases. For the CDR3, the DNA is TGTGCCAGCAGCCCAACCACAGGGGGCACTGAAGCTTTCTTT. This sequence encodes CASSPTTGGTEAFF.

In this sample, this clonotype turned up a few times. The V call is TRBV7-9, the J call TRBJ2-2; 7 bases line up with TRBD1. Germline CDR1 is SEHNR and CDR2 is FQNEAQ (reference sequence). V lost 5 bases, J lost 4 bases, and 4 bases stayed unmatched. This CDR3 region has 14 residues. The CDR3 coding sequence is TGTGCCAGCAGCCCGACAGGGTTCACCGGGGAGCTGTTTTTT. This gives the protein CASSPTGFTGELFF.

This clonotype was counted many times. The rearrangement uses TRBV27 and TRBJ2-2; a possible D gene is TRBD1 (6 bases). V was pared by 6 bases and J by 6 bases, with 23 bases between. Germline CDR1 reads MNHEY; CDR2 reads SMNVEV (reference sequence). CDR3 length equals 17 residues. The CDR3 protein is CASSYLPGQLRPGELFF. DNA of the CDR3: TGTGCCAGCAGCTACCTACCGGGACAACTTCGGCCCGGGGAGCTGTTTTTT.